The 22 T cell receptor beta chains in this list originate from one sample, sequenced in a study of graft-versus-host responses after intestinal transplantation. For these TCRs, the target antigens are not known. The repertoire was sequenced with immunoSEQ multiplex PCR; TCRdb's copy has only in-frame clones and lacks some. The sample has about 120,000 clones, 90% seen once; the top ten hold over 0.15%. This sample comprised unstimulated CD4+ T cells sorted from spleen or lymph node cells, obtained before intestinal transplant. These receptors all come from a human donor who received an intestinal transplant.

The chain links TRBV6-4 to TRBJ1-5, with D uncertain. The CDR3 sequence is 11 residues long. Germline V lookup: CDR1 MRHNA, CDR2 SNTAGT. Trimming removed 4 bases from V and 5 bases from J, with 3 bases in between. The CDR3 nucleotides are TGTGCCAGCAGTGGCGATCAGCCCCAGCATTTT. This gives the protein CASSGDQPQHF.

The chain couples TRBV28 to TRBJ2-2; D is possibly TRBD1 (6 bases). The length of the CDR3 is 17 residues. Germline lookup yields CDR1 MDHEN and CDR2 SYDVKM. With 3 bases removed from V and 0 bases from J, the gap between germline ends came to 14 bases. This CDR3 reads CASSLRTVQPNTGELFF. The CDR3 DNA is TGTGCCAGCAGTTTGAGGACAGTCCAACCGAACACCGGGGAGCTGTTTTTT. Variable domain in full (rest from reference TRBV28 and TRBJ2-2): DVKVTQSSRYLVKRTGEKVFLECVQDMDHENMFWYRQDPGLGLRLIYFSYDVKMKEKGDIPEGYSVSREKKERFSLILESASTNQTSMYLCASSLRTVQPNTGELFFGEGSRLTVL.

DNA of the CDR3: TGTGCCAGCACGCAGGGACTAGCGGCCTACAATGAGCAGTTCTTC. Translation: CASTQGLAAYNEQFF. The chain couples TRBV18 to TRBJ2-1; the match to TRBD2 covers 11 bases. Trimming removed 8 bases from V and 2 bases from J; junction bases left unmatched: 5. CDR1 and CDR2 (germline): KGHSH, LQKENI. CDR3 length: 15 amino acids.

The chain uses TRBV6-5 and TRBJ2-7; D perhaps matches TRBD2 (5 bases). The germline CDR1 and CDR2 sequences are MNHEY and SVGAGI. V was clipped by 4 bases and J by 5 bases, with 9 bases between them. CDR3 size: 12 residues. CDR3 in amino acids: CASSSTGNEQYF. The CDR3 DNA is TGTGCCAGCAGTTCCACCGGGAACGAGCAGTACTTC.

The chain combines TRBV11-2 with TRBJ1-1; perhaps TRBD1 as D (6 bases). Trimming left V 4 bases short and J 5 bases short, with 11 bases between. CDR1 and CDR2 from the germline V gene are SGHAT and FQNNGV. The CDR3 sequence is 13 residues long. The CDR3 nucleotides read TGTGCCAGCAGCTACTGGACAGAGACTGAAGCTTTCTTT. Translated: CASSYWTETEAFF.

The rearrangement uses TRBV7-9 and TRBJ2-7; TRBD2 is a possible D gene (5 bases). The CDR3 runs to 13 residues. The germline gives CDR1 SEHNR, CDR2 FQNEAQ (reference sequence). V was pared by 2 bases and J by 2 bases, with 7 bases between. The DNA of the CDR3 is TGTGCCAGCAGCTTAAGCGGACCCTACGAGCAGTACTTC. Translating gives CASSLSGPYEQYF. Using reference TRBV7-9 and TRBJ2-7 for the parts outside the CDR3, the full variable domain is DTGVSQNPRHKITKRGQNVTFRCDPISEHNRLYWYRQTLGQGPEFLTYFQNEAQLEKSRLLSDRFSAERPKGSFSTLEIQRTEQGDSAMYLCASSLSGPYEQYFGPGTRLTVT.

The chain carries TRBV19 and TRBJ1-3; D is perhaps TRBD1 (5 bases). The CDR3 totals 13 residues. V was cut by 5 bases and J by 4 bases, with 9 bases left in between. Per the germline V gene, CDR1 is LNHDA and CDR2 is SQIVND (reference sequence). The CDR3 spells CASSVGAGNTIYF. In DNA form, the CDR3 reads TGTGCCAGTAGTGTAGGGGCCGGAAACACCATATATTTT.

The gene calls are TRBV6-5 and TRBJ1-3; 7 bases agree with TRBD1. The CDR3 sequence is 16 residues long. Germline V gene lookup returns CDR1 MNHEY and CDR2 SVGAGI. J gave up 0 bases and V 2 bases, and 4 bases lay outside the gene matches. The CDR3 DNA reads as TGTGCCAGCAGTTACGAGCCAGGGGGCTCTGGAAACACCATATATTTT. Amino acid sequence: CASSYEPGGSGNTIYF.

The chain has TRBV2 and TRBJ2-3, with 10 positions matching TRBD2. This CDR3 is built from 14 residues. The V gene's germline CDR1 is SNHLY and CDR2 FYNNEI. V lost 9 bases, J lost 3 bases, and 6 bases stayed unmatched. CDR3 residues: CARGGTSATDTQYF. CDR3 coding DNA: TGTGCCAGGGGGGGGACTAGCGCGACAGATACGCAGTATTTT.

The chain joins TRBV11-3 to TRBJ1-2, with D uncertain. In germline, CDR1 is SGHNT, CDR2 YENEEA. V was pared by 3 bases and J by 4 bases, with 9 bases between. CDR3 length: 13 amino acids. The CDR3 DNA reads TGTGCCAGCAGCTTTAGCGGTGGCTATGGCTACACCTTC. Translating gives CASSFSGGYGYTF.

The chain employs TRBV28 and TRBJ2-5, with a weak D call TRBD1 (5 bases). This CDR3 has 13 amino acids. V lost 8 bases to trimming and J lost 5 bases, with 15 bases between them. The germline V gene has CDR1 MDHEN and CDR2 SYDVKM. In DNA, the CDR3 is TGTGCCAGCGCGGCCAGGGCGTGGGAGACCCAGTACTTC. Translating it yields CASAARAWETQYF.

This chain uses TRBV5-1 with TRBJ2-7; possible D gene TRBD2, 5 bases. The CDR3 is made up of 18 amino acids. Germline CDR1 SGHRS, CDR2 YFSETQ. Deletions cut 4 bases from V and 4 bases from J, with 27 bases between. CDR3 bases: TGCGCCAGCAGCGGGTGGGCTAGAGGAGGTTACGGGGAATACGAGCAGTACTTC. It translates to CASSGWARGGYGEYEQYF.

J is TRBJ1-1 and V is TRBV19, with D hard to call. Trimming took off 7 bases at V and 0 bases at J, with 12 bases between the two ends. Germline V gene lookup returns CDR1 LNHDA and CDR2 SQIVND (reference sequence). The CDR3 has 14 amino acids. CDR3 loop: CASISGRLNTEAFF. CDR3 DNA: TGTGCCAGTATAAGTGGCCGCTTGAACACTGAAGCTTTCTTT.

This sequence joins TRBV9 and TRBJ1-2, with TRBD1 identical over 9 bases. The CDR3 spans 13 residues. From germline, CDR1 is SGDLS and CDR2 YYNGEE. J gave up 8 bases and V 1 base, and 3 bases lay outside the gene matches. The CDR3 nucleotides read TGTGCCAGCAGCGTACGACAGGGGGACGGCTACACCTTC. Its protein is CASSVRQGDGYTF. Together with reference TRBV9 and TRBJ1-2, the CDR3 gives the full variable domain: DSGVTQTPKHLITATGQRVTLRCSPRSGDLSVYWYQQSLDQGLQFLIQYYNGEERAKGNILERFSAQQFPDLHSELNLSSLELGDSALYFCASSVRQGDGYTFGSGTRLTVV.

V gene TRBV7-2 combines with J gene TRBJ2-7; 11 nucleotides line up with TRBD2. The junction had 4 bases not matched to a gene; V was cut back by 6 bases and J by 3 bases. Germline CDR1 and CDR2: SGHTA and FQGNSA. This CDR3 is built from 14 residues. CDR3 sequence reads: CASSRTSGGYEQYF. The DNA for the CDR3 is TGTGCCAGCAGTCGAACTAGCGGGGGCTACGAGCAGTACTTC.

The chain joins TRBV12-5 to TRBJ1-1; D may be TRBD1 (5 bases). This CDR3 has 14 amino acids. V dropped 7 bases and J dropped 0 bases, with 12 bases sitting between them. Germline CDR1 LGHNT, CDR2 FRNRAP. In nucleotides, the CDR3 is TGTGCTAGTGCAGGGTGGGTCATGAACACTGAAGCTTTCTTT. Its translation is CASAGWVMNTEAFF.

This chain connects TRBV28 to TRBJ2-1; TRBD2 agrees at 13 bases. Germline CDR1 and CDR2: MDHEN and SYDVKM. The CDR3 spans 19 residues. After removal of 6 bases from V and 4 bases from J, the junction contained 15 bases not matched to a gene. The CDR3 protein is CASRTPGTSGTAAYNEQFF. The CDR3 DNA reads TGTGCCAGCAGGACCCCTGGGACTAGCGGGACCGCAGCTTACAATGAGCAGTTCTTC.

The chain recombines TRBV28 with TRBJ2-1, with 9 bases that match TRBD1. Trimming cost V 1 base and J 15 bases; bases outside gene matches: 16. CDR1 is MDHEN and CDR2 is SYDVKM in the germline V gene. This CDR3 spans 16 amino acids. CDR3 nucleotide sequence: TGTGCCAGCAGTTTATCCAGGTACAACAGGGGGCTCGGGCGGTTCTTC. It is translated as CASSLSRYNRGLGRFF.

The genes are TRBV6-1 and TRBJ2-4, with a weak D call TRBD2 (5 bases). CDR3 length: 14 amino acids. The ends were cut back, 4 bases at V and 4 bases at J, with 11 bases in the middle. The germline V gene encodes CDR1 MNHNS and CDR2 SASEGT. The DNA of the CDR3 is TGTGCCAGCAGTGCGCCGGGAACTAAAAACATTCAGTACTTC. This translates into CASSAPGTKNIQYF.

The rearrangement uses TRBV28 and TRBJ2-7; D ambiguous. Trimming took 5 bases from V and 7 from J, leaving 18 bases between them. The CDR3 runs to 14 residues. Germline CDR1 reads MDHEN; CDR2 reads SYDVKM. The CDR3 sequence: CASSKRLIGVEQYF. DNA for the CDR3: TGTGCCAGCAGTAAGAGACTTATTGGAGTAGAGCAGTACTTC.

This rearrangement joins TRBV11-2 to TRBJ1-4, with 7 bases that match TRBD1. The V gene's germline CDR1 is SGHAT and CDR2 FQNNGV. The CDR3 is made up of 15 amino acids. The V segment lost 2 bases and the J segment 7 bases; nucleotides outside the gene matches: 7. CDR3 DNA: TGTGCCAGCAGCTTATGGCCAGGGGGGCCTGAAAAACTGTTTTTT. It is translated as CASSLWPGGPEKLFF.

The chain uses TRBV5-1 and TRBJ2-2; no firm D call. CDR1 is SGHRS and CDR2 is YFSETQ in the germline V gene. V was pared by 2 bases and J by 1 base, with 9 bases between. This CDR3 contains 15 residues. The CDR3 sequence is CASSFGLENTGELFF. In DNA form, the CDR3 reads TGCGCCAGCAGCTTTGGCCTAGAGAACACCGGGGAGCTGTTTTTT.